A single sample is the source of the 10 T cell receptor beta chains below, sequenced in a study of T cells in localized non-small cell lung cancer. Sequenced by immunoSEQ multiplex PCR; TCRdb stores in-frame clones only, minus some. Of around 50,000 clones detected, about 80% appear once; the ten largest clones hold 15% to 20%. The source was peripheral blood, collected before any cancer treatment. The receptors here all came from a female donor at least 60 years old with stage II squamous cell lung carcinoma.

The chain recombines TRBV27 with TRBJ1-5; TRBD1 matches at 11 bases. Germline V gives CDR1 MNHEY, CDR2 SMNVEV (reference sequence). The trim removed 6 bases at V and 5 bases at J, leaving 6 bases unmatched. There are 15 residues in the CDR3. CDR3 sequence reads: CASSSGTGGHQPQHF. In DNA form, the CDR3 reads TGTGCCAGCAGCTCAGGGACAGGGGGACATCAGCCCCAGCATTTT.

The rearrangement uses TRBV29-1 and TRBJ1-1; D remains unclear. Germline-derived CDR1 and CDR2 are SQVTM and ANQGSEA. Trimming shortened V by 0 bases and J by 1 base, and 15 bases separated the two germline ends. CDR3 length: 16 residues. CDR3 amino acids: CSVEDQGPGSNTEAFF. DNA for the CDR3: TGCAGCGTTGAAGATCAAGGGCCGGGTTCGAACACTGAAGCTTTCTTT.

The rearrangement links TRBV6-1 to TRBJ1-2; TRBD1 is a possible D gene (6 bases). The germline V gene encodes CDR1 MNHNS and CDR2 SASEGT. V lost 2 bases to trimming and J lost 0 bases, with 10 bases between them. The CDR3 is 15 residues long. CDR3 amino acids: CASSEHGGSNYGYTF. DNA of the CDR3: TGTGCCAGCAGTGAACATGGGGGCTCTAACTATGGCTACACCTTC.

J is TRBJ2-7 and V is TRBV5-4, with TRBD2 matching 8 bases. The CDR3 spans 15 residues. Unmatched junction bases numbered 8, after V lost 3 bases and J lost 3 bases. Germline V gene sequence: CDR1 SGHNT, CDR2 YYREEE (reference sequence). As DNA, the CDR3 is TGTGCCAGCAGCTCAAGAGCGGGGACTAGCTACGAGCAGTACTTC. Amino acids: CASSSRAGTSYEQYF.

The chain combines TRBV5-6 with TRBJ1-5, with no clear D. Germline loops: CDR1 SGHDT, CDR2 YYEEEE. V gave up 3 bases and J gave up 7 bases, with 14 bases separating them. The CDR3 has 14 amino acids. The CDR3 nucleotides are TGTGCCAGCAGCTCTCGTGAGGCGAAGCAGCCCCAGCATTTT. It specifies CASSSREAKQPQHF.

V is TRBV13 and J is TRBJ1-2, with unresolved D. Deletions cut 1 base from V and 2 bases from J, with 2 bases between. This CDR3 is 12 amino acids long. In germline, CDR1 is PRHDT, CDR2 FYEKMQ (reference sequence). CDR3 residues: CASSLVNYGYTF. CDR3 coding DNA: TGTGCCAGCAGCTTAGTGAACTATGGCTACACCTTC.

V is TRBV7-9 and J is TRBJ2-3, with 7 bases aligning to TRBD1. This CDR3 region has 18 residues. Germline values: CDR1 SEHNR, CDR2 FQNEAQ (reference sequence). Germline trimming cut 3 bases from V and 0 bases from J; bases unmatched to any gene: 12. The CDR3 region has the DNA TGTGCCAGCAGCTTGTATGGGACAGACCAGTCTAGCACAGATACGCAGTATTTT. Its translation is CASSLYGTDQSSTDTQYF.

The chain employs TRBV5-4 and TRBJ1-1, with TRBD1 matching over 7 bases. The CDR3 is made up of 15 amino acids. Unmatched junction bases numbered 7, after V lost 4 bases and J lost 1 base. Germline V gives CDR1 SGHNT, CDR2 YYREEE (reference sequence). For the CDR3, the DNA is TGTGCCAGCAGCCCCCGGACAGGAGGGAACACTGAAGCTTTCTTT. Protein product: CASSPRTGGNTEAFF.

The chain employs TRBV6-1 and TRBJ1-5; the D is unclear. CDR3 length equals 13 residues. Germline V gives CDR1 MNHNS, CDR2 SASEGT. V dropped 0 bases and J dropped 5 bases, with 5 bases sitting between them. Here the CDR3 reads CASSEAFDQPQHF. The CDR3 DNA follows: TGTGCCAGCAGTGAAGCCTTTGATCAGCCCCAGCATTTT.

The chain recombines TRBV6-6 with TRBJ2-6; D is perhaps TRBD1 (6 bases). The CDR3 runs to 16 residues. Deletions cut 5 bases from V and 4 bases from J, with 15 bases between. Germline CDR1 is MNHNY and CDR2 is SVGAGI (reference sequence). In nucleotides, the CDR3 is TGTGCCAGCAGTCCCCTACAGGGCTCCGGGGCCAACGTCCTGACTTTC. Amino acids: CASSPLQGSGANVLTF.